These 15 T cell receptor beta chains were all obtained from the same sample, sequenced in a study of CD8 T cells in ankylosing spondylitis (dated by TCRdb to 2017 to 2019). The library was made by 5' RACE. Sequencing was carried out with an Illumina HiSeq 2500. TCRdb passed the public sequencing reads through fastp at Q25 and MiXCR, retaining productive beta sequences. Identical CDR3 protein sequences are pooled into one entry, listed with their most common genes and DNA. The sample data list fewer than 450,000 distinct CDR3 sequences, and roughly a sixth of these were observed just once. The leading ten clones occupy over 0.9% of the sample. Overall study outcomes, separate from this receptor: Blood from ankylosing spondylitis patients appeared to be characterized by a TCR beta motif made up of several highly homologous amino acid variants.

Antigens of these TCRs are unknown. Input material: blood, either unsorted or a sorted T cell fraction (not recorded which). All receptors derive from a male donor with ankylosing spondylitis.

The V gene is TRBV6-1, the J gene TRBJ1-1; 11 nucleotides line up with TRBD1. Germline lookup yields CDR1 MNHNS and CDR2 SASEGT. Trimming removed 7 bases from V and 3 bases from J; junction bases left unmatched: 10. The CDR3 is made up of 16 amino acids. The CDR3 sequence is CASIPGTGGGDTEAFF. The CDR3 nucleotides read TGTGCCAGCATCCCCGGGACAGGGGGAGGGGACACTGAAGCTTTCTTT.

The rearrangement links TRBV2 to TRBJ2-6; D is unclear. CDR1 and CDR2 (germline): SNHLY, FYNNEI. The CDR3 consists of 12 residues. V gave up 3 bases and J gave up 6 bases, with 3 bases separating them. The CDR3: CASSDSANVLTF. CDR3 nucleotide sequence: TGTGCCAGCAGTGATTCGGCCAACGTCCTGACTTTC.

Notes on this clonotype: Relative to the germline gene, one junction end is altered; a read error may explain this. J is TRBJ2-2 and V is TRBV7-7; perhaps D is TRBD1 or TRBD2 (5 bases each). Germline V gene lookup returns CDR1 SSHAT and CDR2 FNYEAQ (reference sequence). The CDR3 is 16 amino acids. CDR3 protein: CASSLGTVPGAGELFF. The CDR3 nucleotides are TGTGCTAGCAGCTTAGGGACGGTCCCGGGCGCCGGGGAGCTGTTTTTT.

There are a few counts of this clonotype. This sequence joins TRBV5-6 and TRBJ2-5; no clear D gene. The germline CDR1 and CDR2 sequences are SGHDT and YYEEEE. The length of the CDR3 is 13 residues. The germline V and J ends were trimmed by 0 bases and 2 bases, with 5 bases remaining between them. The CDR3 loop reads CASSLDRQETQYF. The CDR3 nucleotides are TGTGCCAGCAGCTTGGACAGACAAGAGACCCAGTACTTC.

This clonotype was counted between two and nine times. The genes are TRBV2 and TRBJ2-7, with D perhaps given as TRBD1 or TRBD2 (5 bases each). Trimming removed 6 bases from V and 8 bases from J, with 17 bases in between. CDR3 length equals 13 residues. From germline, CDR1 is SNHLY and CDR2 FYNNEI. CDR3 DNA: TGTGCCAGCAGGATCACAGGAGGCTTAAAGCAGTACTTC. This gives the protein CASRITGGLKQYF. Together with reference TRBV2 and TRBJ2-7, the CDR3 gives the full variable domain: EPEVTQTPSHQVTQMGQEVILRCVPISNHLYFYWYRQILGQKVEFLVSFYNNEISEKSEIFDDQFSVERPDGSNFTLKIRSTKLEDSAMYFCASRITGGLKQYFGPGTRLTVT.

The V gene is TRBV6-1, the J gene TRBJ2-7, with D unresolved. This CDR3 has 14 amino acids. V was shortened by 6 bases and J by 2 bases, with 14 bases between the two germline ends. CDR1 is MNHNS and CDR2 is SASEGT in the germline V gene. CDR3 sequence reads: CASRSYPTAYEQYF. The CDR3 nucleotides are TGTGCCAGCAGGAGCTACCCTACGGCCTACGAGCAGTACTTC.

In its sample, this clonotype was seen a few times. J is TRBJ1-2 and V is TRBV29-1, with D hard to call. CDR3 length: 12 amino acids. V lost 1 base to trimming and J lost 8 bases, with 11 bases between them. CDR1 is SQVTM, CDR2 ANQGSEA, per germline. The CDR3 reads CSVEGAATGYTF. CDR3 bases: TGCAGCGTTGAAGGCGCAGCAACCGGCTACACCTTC.

This clonotype has a single count. This rearrangement joins TRBV7-9 to TRBJ2-1; 10 positions match TRBD1. The CDR3 has 14 amino acids. Germline CDR1 is SEHNR and CDR2 is FQNEAQ (reference sequence). V lost 0 bases, J lost 11 bases, and 4 bases stayed unmatched. CDR3 amino acids: CASSLAPDRGKQFF. The CDR3, as DNA: TGTGCCAGCAGCTTAGCCCCGGACAGGGGGAAGCAGTTCTTC.

The rearrangement joins TRBV2 to TRBJ2-7; a weak D match, TRBD2 (6 bases). The V end was cut by 7 bases, the J end by 2 bases, with 21 bases between. This CDR3 is built from 16 residues. Germline V gene sequence: CDR1 SNHLY, CDR2 FYNNEI. The CDR3 protein is CASTNGPTRGAYEQYF. The CDR3 DNA follows: TGTGCCAGCACCAACGGCCCGACTAGGGGAGCCTACGAGCAGTACTTC.

V gene TRBV6-1 combines with J gene TRBJ1-5; no clear D gene. V lost 5 bases to trimming and J lost 3 bases, with 11 bases between them. Germline V gene lookup returns CDR1 MNHNS and CDR2 SASEGT. The CDR3 has 14 residues. The CDR3 spells CASSLSRTNQPQHF. The CDR3, as DNA: TGTGCCAGCAGTCTATCCCGGACCAATCAGCCCCAGCATTTT.

V gene TRBV7-3 combines with J gene TRBJ2-3, with TRBD2 as a possible D gene (6 bases). V gave up 8 bases and J gave up 3 bases, with 18 bases separating them. CDR1 and CDR2 from the germline V gene are SGHTA and FQGTGA. CDR3 size: 15 residues. For the CDR3, the DNA is TGTGCCAGCGGTGGAGGGGCGAGTTGGACAGATACGCAGTATTTT. Its translation is CASGGGASWTDTQYF.

This chain links TRBV6-1 with TRBJ2-1; 9 bases match TRBD1. Germline CDR1 and CDR2: MNHNS and SASEGT. The CDR3 contains 17 residues. V lost 6 bases to trimming and J lost 5 bases; unmatched junction nucleotides: 14. DNA for the CDR3: TGTGCCAGCAGCGGGGACAGGGTACCCGAAGATAACAATGAGCAGTTCTTC. Translating gives CASSGDRVPEDNNEQFF.

This clonotype was observed a handful of times. The chain couples TRBV29-1 to TRBJ2-3, with D perhaps assigned TRBD1 or TRBD2 (6 bases each). This CDR3 contains 15 residues. CDR1 and CDR2 (germline): SQVTM, ANQGSEA. The V end was cut by 5 bases, the J end by 4 bases, with 19 bases between. CDR3 nucleotide sequence: TGCAGCGTTACCCGGGGGCCCCTAGGAGCAGATACGCAGTATTTT. Encoded protein: CSVTRGPLGADTQYF.

This clonotype was detected ten times or more. The chain is built from TRBV12-3 or TRBV12-4 and TRBJ2-1, with D hard to call. V was shortened by 3 bases and J by 7 bases, with 16 bases between the two germline ends. This CDR3 comprises 15 residues. As DNA, the CDR3 is TGTGCCAGCAGTTTTGGCCAAACACCTCGGAATGAGCAGTTCTTC. It is translated as CASSFGQTPRNEQFF.

This clonotype was counted a few times. V is TRBV21-1 and J is TRBJ2-7; TRBD2 reflects the table's D call only, with no check against the DNA. TRBV21-1 is flagged as a pseudogene. The CDR3 consists of 13 residues. The CDR3, as DNA: TGTGCCAGGGGAGGTCCCCCCACCTACGAGCAGTACTTC. Encoded protein: CARGGPPTYEQYF.